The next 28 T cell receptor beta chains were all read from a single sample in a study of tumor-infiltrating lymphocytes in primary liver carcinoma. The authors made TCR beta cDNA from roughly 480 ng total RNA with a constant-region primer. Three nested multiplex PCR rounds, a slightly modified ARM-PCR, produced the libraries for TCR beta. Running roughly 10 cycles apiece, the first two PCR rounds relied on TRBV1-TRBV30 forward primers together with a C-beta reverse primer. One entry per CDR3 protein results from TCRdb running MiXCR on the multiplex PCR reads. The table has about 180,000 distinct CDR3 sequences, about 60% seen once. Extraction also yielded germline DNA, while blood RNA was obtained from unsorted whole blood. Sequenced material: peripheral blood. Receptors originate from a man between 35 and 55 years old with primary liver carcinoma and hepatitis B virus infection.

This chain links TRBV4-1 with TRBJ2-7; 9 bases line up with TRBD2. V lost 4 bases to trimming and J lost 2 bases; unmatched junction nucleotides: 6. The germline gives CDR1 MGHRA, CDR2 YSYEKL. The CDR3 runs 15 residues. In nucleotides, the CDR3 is TGCGCCAGCAGCCGGGTAGCGGGAGCCGCCTACGAGCAGTACTTC. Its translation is CASSRVAGAAYEQYF.

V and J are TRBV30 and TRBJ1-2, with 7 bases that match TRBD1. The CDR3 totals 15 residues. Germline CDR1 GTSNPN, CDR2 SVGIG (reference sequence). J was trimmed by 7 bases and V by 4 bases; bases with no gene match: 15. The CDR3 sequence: CAWTRDSRASGGYTF. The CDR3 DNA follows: TGTGCCTGGACCAGGGACAGCAGGGCCTCGGGTGGCTACACCTTC.

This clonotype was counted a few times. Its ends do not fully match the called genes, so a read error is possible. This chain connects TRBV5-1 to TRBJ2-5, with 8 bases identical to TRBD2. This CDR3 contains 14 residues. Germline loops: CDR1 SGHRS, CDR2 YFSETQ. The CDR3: CASSPTSVKETQYF. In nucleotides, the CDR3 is TGCGCTAGCAGCCCGACTAGCGTAAAAGAGACCCAGTACTTC. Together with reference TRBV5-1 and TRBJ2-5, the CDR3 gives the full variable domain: KAGVTQTPRYLIKTRGQQVTLSCSPISGHRSVSWYQQTPGQGLQFLFEYFSETQRNKGNFPGRFSGRQFSNSRSEMNVSTLELGDSALYLCASSPTSVKETQYFGPGTRLLVL.

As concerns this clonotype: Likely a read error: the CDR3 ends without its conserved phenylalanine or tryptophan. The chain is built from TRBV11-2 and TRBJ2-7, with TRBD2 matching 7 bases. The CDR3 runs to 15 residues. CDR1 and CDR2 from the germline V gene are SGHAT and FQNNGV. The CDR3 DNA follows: TGTGCCATCAGCTTAGACGGGAGGTCCTCCTACGAGCAGTACCTC. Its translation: CAISLDGRSSYEQYL.

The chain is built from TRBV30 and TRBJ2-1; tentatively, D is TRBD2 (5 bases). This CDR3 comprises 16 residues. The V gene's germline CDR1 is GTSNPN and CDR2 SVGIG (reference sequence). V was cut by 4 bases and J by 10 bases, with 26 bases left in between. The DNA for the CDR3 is TGTGCCTGGATAATTCCGGGCAAAGAGGGATCCTACGAGCAGTTCTTC. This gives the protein CAWIIPGKEGSYEQFF.

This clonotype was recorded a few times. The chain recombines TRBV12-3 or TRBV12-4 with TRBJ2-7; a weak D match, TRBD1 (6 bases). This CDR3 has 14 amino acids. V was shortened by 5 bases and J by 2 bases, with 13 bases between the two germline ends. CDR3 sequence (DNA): TGTGCCAGCAGTCTAAGTAGGGGGACCTACGAGCAGTACTTC. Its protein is CASSLSRGTYEQYF.

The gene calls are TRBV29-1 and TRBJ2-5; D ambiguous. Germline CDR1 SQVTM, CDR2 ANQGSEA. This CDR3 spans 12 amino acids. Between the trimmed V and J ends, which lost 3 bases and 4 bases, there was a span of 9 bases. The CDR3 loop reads CSVDWVPETQYF. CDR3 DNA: TGCAGCGTTGATTGGGTCCCAGAGACCCAGTACTTC. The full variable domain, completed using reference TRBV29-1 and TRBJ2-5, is SAVISQKPSRDICQRGTSLTIQCQVDSQVTMMFWYRQQPGQSLTLIATANQGSEATYESGFVIDKFPISRPNLTFSTLTVSNMSPEDSSIYLCSVDWVPETQYFGPGTRLLVL.

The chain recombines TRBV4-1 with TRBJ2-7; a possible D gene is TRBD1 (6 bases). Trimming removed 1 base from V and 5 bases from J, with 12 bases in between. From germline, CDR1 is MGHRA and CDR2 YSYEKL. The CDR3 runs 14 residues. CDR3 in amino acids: CASSQVTGCHEQYF. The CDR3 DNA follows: TGCGCCAGCAGCCAAGTTACAGGGTGCCACGAGCAGTACTTC.

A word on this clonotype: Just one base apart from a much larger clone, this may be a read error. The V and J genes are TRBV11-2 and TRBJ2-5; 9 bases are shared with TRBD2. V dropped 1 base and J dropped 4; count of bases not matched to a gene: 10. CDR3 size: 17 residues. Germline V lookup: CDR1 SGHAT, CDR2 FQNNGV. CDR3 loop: CASSLGTTSGLVETQYF. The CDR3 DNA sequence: TGTGCCAGCAGCTTAGGCACGACTAGCGGACTAGTAGAGACCCAGTACTTC.

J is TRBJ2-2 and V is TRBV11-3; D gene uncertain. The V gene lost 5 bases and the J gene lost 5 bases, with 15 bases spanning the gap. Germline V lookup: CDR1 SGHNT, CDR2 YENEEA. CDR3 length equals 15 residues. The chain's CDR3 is CASSLGSAGTGELFF. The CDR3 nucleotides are TGTGCCAGCAGCCTCGGGTCAGCAGGTACCGGGGAGCTGTTTTTT.

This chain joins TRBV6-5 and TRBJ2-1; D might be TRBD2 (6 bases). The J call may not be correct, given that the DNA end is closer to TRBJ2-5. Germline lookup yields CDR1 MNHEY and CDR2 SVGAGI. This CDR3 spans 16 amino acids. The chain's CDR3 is CARPAGSRRGQETQYF. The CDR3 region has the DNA TGTGCCAGGCCGGCCGGGAGCCGTAGAGGTCAGGAGACCCAGTACTTC.

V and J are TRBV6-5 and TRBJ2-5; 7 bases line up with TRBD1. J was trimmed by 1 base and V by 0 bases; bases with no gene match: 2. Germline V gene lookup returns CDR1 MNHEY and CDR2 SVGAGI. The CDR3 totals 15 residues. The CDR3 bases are TGTGCCAGCAGTTACTCGACAGGGTTCCAAGAGACCCAGTACTTC. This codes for CASSYSTGFQETQYF.

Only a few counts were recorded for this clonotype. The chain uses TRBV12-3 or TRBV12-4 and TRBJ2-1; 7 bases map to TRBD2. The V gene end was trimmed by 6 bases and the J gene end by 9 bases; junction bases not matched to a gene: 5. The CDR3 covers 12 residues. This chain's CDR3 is CASRPSGGEQFF. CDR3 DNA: TGTGCCAGCAGGCCTAGCGGCGGTGAGCAGTTCTTC.

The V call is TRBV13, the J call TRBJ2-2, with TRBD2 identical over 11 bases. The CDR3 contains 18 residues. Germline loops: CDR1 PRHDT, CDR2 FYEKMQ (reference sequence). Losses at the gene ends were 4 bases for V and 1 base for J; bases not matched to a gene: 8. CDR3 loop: CASSSELAGVMNTGELFF. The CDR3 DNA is TGTGCCAGCAGCTCGGAACTAGCGGGAGTGATGAACACCGGGGAGCTGTTTTTT.

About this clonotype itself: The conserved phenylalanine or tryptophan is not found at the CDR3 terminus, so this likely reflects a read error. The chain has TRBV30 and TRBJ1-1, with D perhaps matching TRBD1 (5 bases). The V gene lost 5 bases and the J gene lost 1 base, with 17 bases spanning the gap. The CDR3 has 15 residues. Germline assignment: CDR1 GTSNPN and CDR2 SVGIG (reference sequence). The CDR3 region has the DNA TGTGCCTGGTATCGAGGCGGGACGGGGAACACTGAAGCTTTCGTT. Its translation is CAWYRGGTGNTEAFV.

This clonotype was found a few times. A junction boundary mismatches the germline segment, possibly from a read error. The DNA of the CDR3 is TGTGCCAACAGCTACGGGGGGGGTCAGCCCCAGCATTTT. This translates into CANSYGGGQPQHF. The chain couples TRBV11-2 to TRBJ1-5; D might be TRBD1 (5 bases). CDR1 and CDR2 from the germline V gene are SGHAT and FQNNGV. The length of the CDR3 is 13 residues.

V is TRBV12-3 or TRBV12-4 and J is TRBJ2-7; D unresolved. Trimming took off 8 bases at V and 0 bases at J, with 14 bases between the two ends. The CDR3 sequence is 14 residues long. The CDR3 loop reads CASEVSRHSYEQYF. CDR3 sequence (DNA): TGTGCCAGCGAAGTCTCACGGCACTCCTACGAGCAGTACTTC.

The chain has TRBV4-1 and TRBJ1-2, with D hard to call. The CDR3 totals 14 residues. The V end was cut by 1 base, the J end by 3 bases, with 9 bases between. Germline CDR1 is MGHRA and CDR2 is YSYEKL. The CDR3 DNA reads TGCGCCAGCAGCCAAGTTGTAGCCTACTATGGCTACACCTTC. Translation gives CASSQVVAYYGYTF.

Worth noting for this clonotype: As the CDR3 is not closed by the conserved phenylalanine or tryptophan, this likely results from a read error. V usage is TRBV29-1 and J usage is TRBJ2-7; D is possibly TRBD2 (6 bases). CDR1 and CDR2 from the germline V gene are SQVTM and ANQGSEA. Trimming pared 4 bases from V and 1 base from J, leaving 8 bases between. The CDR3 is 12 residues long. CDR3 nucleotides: TGCAGCGTTGCGGGAGCTTCCTACGAGCAGTACTAC. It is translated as CSVAGASYEQYY.

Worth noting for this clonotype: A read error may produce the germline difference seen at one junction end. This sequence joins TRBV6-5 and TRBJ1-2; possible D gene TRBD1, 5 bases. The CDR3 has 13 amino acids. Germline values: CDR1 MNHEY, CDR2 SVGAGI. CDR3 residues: CASSLGPRYGYTF. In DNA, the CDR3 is TGTGCCAGCAGTTTGGGGCCCCGCTATGGTTACACCTTC.

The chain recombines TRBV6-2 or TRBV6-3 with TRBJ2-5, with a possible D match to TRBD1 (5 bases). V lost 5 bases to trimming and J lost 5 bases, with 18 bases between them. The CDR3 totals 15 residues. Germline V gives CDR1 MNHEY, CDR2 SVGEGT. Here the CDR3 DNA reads TGTGCCAGCAGTCCCACAGCCCAGGGATCCGAGACCCAGTACTTC. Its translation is CASSPTAQGSETQYF.

This CDR3 reads CASSDGDSNQPQHF. DNA of the CDR3: TGTGCCAGCAGTGATGGGGATAGCAATCAGCCCCAGCATTTT. The J gene is TRBJ1-5, the V gene TRBV2; D not certain. The CDR3 covers 14 residues. V was clipped by 3 bases and J by 0 bases, with 6 bases between them. From germline, CDR1 is SNHLY and CDR2 FYNNEI.

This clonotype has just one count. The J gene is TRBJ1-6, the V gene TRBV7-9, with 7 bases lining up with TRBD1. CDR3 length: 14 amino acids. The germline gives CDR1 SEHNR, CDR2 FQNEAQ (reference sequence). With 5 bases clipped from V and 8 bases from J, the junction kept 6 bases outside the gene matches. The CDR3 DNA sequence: TGTGCCAGCAGCACCCGACAGGGACATTCACCCCTCCACTTT. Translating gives CASSTRQGHSPLHF. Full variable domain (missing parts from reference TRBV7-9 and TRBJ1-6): DTGVSQNPRHKITKRGQNVTFRCDPISEHNRLYWYRQTLGQGPEFLTYFQNEAQLEKSRLLSDRFSAERPKGSFSTLEIQRTEQGDSAMYLCASSTRQGHSPLHFGNGTRLTVT.

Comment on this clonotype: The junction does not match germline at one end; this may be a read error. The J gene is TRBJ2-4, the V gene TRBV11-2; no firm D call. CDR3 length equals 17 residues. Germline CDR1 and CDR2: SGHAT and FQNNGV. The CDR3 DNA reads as TGTGCCAGTAGCCCCTTTAACGAGGCGGTAGCCAAAAACATTCAGTGCTTC. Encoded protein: CASSPFNEAVAKNIQCF.

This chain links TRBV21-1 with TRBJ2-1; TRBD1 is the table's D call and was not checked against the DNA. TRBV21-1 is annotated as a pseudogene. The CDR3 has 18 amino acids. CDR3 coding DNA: TGTGCCAGCAGCAAAGAAGAGAGGGGTGTGACTTCCTACAATGAGCAGTTCTTC. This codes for CASSKEERGVTSYNEQFF.

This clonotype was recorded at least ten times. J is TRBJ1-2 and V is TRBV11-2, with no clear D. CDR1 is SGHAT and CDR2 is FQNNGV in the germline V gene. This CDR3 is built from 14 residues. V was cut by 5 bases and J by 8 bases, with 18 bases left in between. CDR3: CASSTLGGLRGYTF. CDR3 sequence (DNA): TGTGCCAGCAGCACCCTGGGAGGGTTGCGCGGCTACACCTTC. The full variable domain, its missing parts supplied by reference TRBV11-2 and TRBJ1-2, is EAGVAQSPRYKIIEKRQSVAFWCNPISGHATLYWYQQILGQGPKLLIQFQNNGVVDDSQLPKDRFSAERLKGVDSTLKIQPAKLEDSAVYLCASSTLGGLRGYTFGSGTRLTVV.

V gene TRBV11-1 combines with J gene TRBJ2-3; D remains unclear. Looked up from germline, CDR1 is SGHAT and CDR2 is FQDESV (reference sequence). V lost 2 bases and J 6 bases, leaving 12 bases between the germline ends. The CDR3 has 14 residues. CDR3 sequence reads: CASSLTDPRDTQYF. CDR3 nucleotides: TGTGCCAGCAGCTTAACAGACCCGAGGGATACGCAGTATTTT.

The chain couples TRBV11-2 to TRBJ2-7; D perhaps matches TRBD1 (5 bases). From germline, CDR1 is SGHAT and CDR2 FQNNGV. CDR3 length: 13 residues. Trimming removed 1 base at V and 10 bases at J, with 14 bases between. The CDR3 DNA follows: TGTGCCAGCAGCTTAGGGACATGGGATGATCAGTACTTC. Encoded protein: CASSLGTWDDQYF.